The rows below give T cell receptor beta chains drawn from one sample of a study of cytomegalovirus exposure and HLA in healthy donors. Measured with immunoSEQ multiplex PCR; TCRdb has only the in-frame clones, and not every one. Of approximately 150,000 clones detected, 72% appear once; the ten largest clones hold under 2.5%. The sequencing sample was made of PBMCs. The receptors were sampled from a human donor in good health. The CDR3 runs from the conserved cysteine through the conserved F or W. The order of the fields is J gene, clone size, D gene, V gene, CDR3 protein, CDR3 DNA. D genes are given only for firm matches. Expanded clones get a size class; other rows say once, few or many, or leave the size out.

J gene: TRBJ2-7; clone size: few; D gene: .; V gene: TRBV25-1; CDR3 protein: CASSELTRQPYEQYF; CDR3 DNA: TGTGCCAGCAGTGAATTGACGAGACAACCCTACGAGCAGTACTTC
J gene: TRBJ1-4; clone size: .; D gene: .; V gene: TRBV6-5; CDR3 protein: CASSYLTTGTKKLFF; CDR3 DNA: TGTGCCAGCAGTTACCTAACGACCGGGACAAAAAAACTGTTTTTT
J gene: TRBJ1-2; clone size: .; D gene: .; V gene: TRBV9; CDR3 protein: CASSVGPGTYGYTF; CDR3 DNA: TGTGCCAGCAGCGTAGGTCCGGGAACCTATGGCTACACCTTC
J gene: TRBJ1-5; clone size: .; D gene: TRBD1; V gene: TRBV19; CDR3 protein: CASSTGGMNQPQHF; CDR3 DNA: TGTGCCAGTAGTACAGGGGGGATGAATCAGCCCCAGCATTTT
J gene: TRBJ1-2; clone size: .; D gene: .; V gene: TRBV6-5; CDR3 protein: CASAGGRYGYTF; CDR3 DNA: TGTGCCAGCGCTGGGGGCAGGTATGGCTACACCTTC
J gene: TRBJ1-2; clone size: few; D gene: TRBD1; V gene: TRBV12-5; CDR3 protein: CASGLGQGAQDGYTF; CDR3 DNA: TGTGCTAGTGGTTTAGGACAGGGGGCGCAAGATGGCTACACCTTC
J gene: TRBJ2-7; clone size: .; D gene: .; V gene: TRBV15; CDR3 protein: CATSSDGGGASEQYF; CDR3 DNA: TGTGCCACCAGCAGTGACGGAGGAGGGGCCAGCGAGCAGTACTTC
J gene: TRBJ1-5; clone size: .; D gene: .; V gene: TRBV19; CDR3 protein: CASSRTVYSNQPQHF; CDR3 DNA: TGTGCCAGTAGTAGGACAGTCTATAGCAATCAGCCCCAGCATTTT
J gene: TRBJ1-2; clone size: .; D gene: TRBD1; V gene: TRBV27; CDR3 protein: CASSLLGQDNYGYTF; CDR3 DNA: TGTGCCAGCAGTTTGTTGGGACAGGACAACTATGGCTACACCTTC
J gene: TRBJ1-5; clone size: .; D gene: .; V gene: TRBV6-5; CDR3 protein: CASSYSRNQPQHF; CDR3 DNA: TGTGCCAGCAGTTACTCGAGGAATCAGCCCCAGCATTTT
J gene: TRBJ1-6; clone size: .; D gene: .; V gene: TRBV28; CDR3 protein: CASNRNNSPLHF; CDR3 DNA: TGTGCCAGCAACAGGAATAATTCACCCCTCCACTTT
J gene: TRBJ2-3; clone size: .; D gene: TRBD2; V gene: TRBV4-2; CDR3 protein: CASSQDLLGAGETDTQYF; CDR3 DNA: TGTGCCAGCAGCCAAGATCTCCTAGGGGCGGGGGAGACAGATACGCAGTATTTT
J gene: TRBJ1-2; clone size: once; D gene: .; V gene: TRBV14; CDR3 protein: CASSQIGTGVGGYTF; CDR3 DNA: TGTGCCAGCAGCCAAATCGGGACGGGGGTTGGCGGCTACACCTTC
J gene: TRBJ1-2; clone size: .; D gene: TRBD1; V gene: TRBV6-1; CDR3 protein: CASRPGQGLYGYTF; CDR3 DNA: TGTGCCAGCAGACCCGGACAGGGCTTATATGGCTACACCTTC
J gene: TRBJ2-2; clone size: few; D gene: TRBD2; V gene: TRBV5-4; CDR3 protein: CASSSGRGAATGELFF; CDR3 DNA: TGTGCCAGCAGCTCGGGGCGGGGGGCCGCCACCGGGGAGCTGTTTTTT
J gene: TRBJ1-6; clone size: few; D gene: TRBD1; V gene: TRBV10-3; CDR3 protein: CAISESTGGVPLHF; CDR3 DNA: TGTGCCATCAGTGAGTCGACAGGGGGCGTACCCCTCCACTTT
J gene: TRBJ2-7; clone size: few; D gene: TRBD1; V gene: TRBV5-4; CDR3 protein: CASSLGDRSYEQYF; CDR3 DNA: TGTGCCAGCAGCTTAGGGGACAGATCCTACGAGCAGTACTTC
J gene: TRBJ1-1; clone size: .; D gene: .; V gene: TRBV5-1; CDR3 protein: CASSREMNTEAFF; CDR3 DNA: TGCGCCAGCAGCCGGGAGATGAACACTGAAGCTTTCTTT
J gene: TRBJ1-6; clone size: few; D gene: TRBD1; V gene: TRBV5-1; CDR3 protein: CASSLAVGQGDSPLHF; CDR3 DNA: TGCGCCAGCAGCTTGGCGGTGGGACAGGGAGATTCACCCCTCCACTTT
J gene: TRBJ2-4; clone size: .; D gene: TRBD2; V gene: TRBV13; CDR3 protein: CASSFGLAGGVGNIQYF; CDR3 DNA: TGTGCCAGCAGCTTCGGGCTAGCGGGGGGAGTTGGGAACATTCAGTACTTC
J gene: TRBJ1-5; clone size: .; D gene: TRBD1; V gene: TRBV27; CDR3 protein: CASRGAGQVLNQPQHF; CDR3 DNA: TGTGCCAGCAGGGGAGCCGGACAGGTCCTTAATCAGCCCCAGCATTTT
J gene: TRBJ2-7; clone size: .; D gene: TRBD2; V gene: TRBV5-1; CDR3 protein: CASSLGTGTSGSSYEQYF; CDR3 DNA: TGCGCCAGCAGCTTAGGGACCGGGACTAGCGGGTCCTCCTACGAGCAGTACTTC
J gene: TRBJ2-3; clone size: .; D gene: TRBD2; V gene: TRBV5-4; CDR3 protein: CASSSPLAGALGTQYF; CDR3 DNA: TGTGCCAGCAGCTCGCCGCTAGCGGGGGCCCTAGGTACGCAGTATTTT
J gene: TRBJ1-5; clone size: .; D gene: TRBD1; V gene: TRBV5-1; CDR3 protein: CASSAGQGAQPQHF; CDR3 DNA: TGCGCCAGCAGCGCAGGACAGGGGGCACAGCCCCAGCATTTT
J gene: TRBJ1-2; clone size: once; D gene: .; V gene: TRBV9; CDR3 protein: CASSKGDTPYGYTF; CDR3 DNA: TGTGCCAGCAGCAAGGGAGACACGCCTTATGGCTACACCTTC
J gene: TRBJ1-2; clone size: few; D gene: TRBD1; V gene: TRBV4-3; CDR3 protein: CASSQDLDRGLGYTF; CDR3 DNA: TGCGCCAGCAGCCAGGACCTTGACAGGGGGCTCGGCTACACCTTC
J gene: TRBJ2-7; clone size: .; D gene: TRBD1; V gene: TRBV27; CDR3 protein: CASSSGQGDVYEQYF; CDR3 DNA: TGTGCCAGCAGTTCAGGACAGGGAGATGTATACGAGCAGTACTTC
J gene: TRBJ2-7; clone size: few; D gene: TRBD1; V gene: TRBV6-5; CDR3 protein: CASSSPGGLDEQYF; CDR3 DNA: TGTGCCAGCAGTTCTCCAGGGGGTCTGGACGAGCAGTACTTC
J gene: TRBJ1-2; clone size: .; D gene: .; V gene: TRBV2; CDR3 protein: CASRDRGGPRGGYTF; CDR3 DNA: TGTGCCAGCAGGGACCGCGGGGGCCCGAGAGGTGGCTACACCTTC
J gene: TRBJ2-7; clone size: .; D gene: TRBD1; V gene: TRBV10-3; CDR3 protein: CAISESGTGSYEQYF; CDR3 DNA: TGTGCCATCAGTGAGTCTGGGACAGGTAGCTACGAGCAGTACTTC
J gene: TRBJ1-4; clone size: .; D gene: .; V gene: TRBV18; CDR3 protein: CASSPGAANEKLFF; CDR3 DNA: TGTGCCAGCTCACCAGGGGCGGCTAATGAAAAACTGTTTTTT
J gene: TRBJ2-3; clone size: .; D gene: TRBD2; V gene: TRBV11-2; CDR3 protein: CATAVGGGDTQYF; CDR3 DNA: TGTGCCACCGCGGTGGGGGGGGGAGATACGCAGTATTTT
J gene: TRBJ2-1; clone size: .; D gene: .; V gene: TRBV14; CDR3 protein: CASSQRAPRGEQFF; CDR3 DNA: TGTGCCAGCAGCCAAAGGGCCCCCCGGGGTGAGCAGTTCTTC
J gene: TRBJ1-6; clone size: few; D gene: .; V gene: TRBV14; CDR3 protein: CASSQRRDSPLHF; CDR3 DNA: TGTGCCAGCAGCCAACGCAGGGATTCACCCCTCCACTTT
J gene: TRBJ1-3; clone size: .; D gene: .; V gene: TRBV29-1; CDR3 protein: CSVGETGSGNTIYF; CDR3 DNA: TGCAGCGTTGGAGAAACAGGATCAGGAAACACCATATATTTT